This T cell receptor (beta chain) was recorded in a study of chemoradiotherapy in HPV16-positive cancers. Sequenced by immunoSEQ multiplex PCR; TCRdb stores in-frame clones only, minus some. This sample has 25,000 to 30,000 clones, with roughly nine tenths found just once. The CDR3 spans 16 residues. The V end was cut by 2 bases, the J end by 5 bases, with 19 bases between. CDR1 and CDR2 (germline): SGHNT, YYREEE (reference sequence). Specimen: blood, collected from a patient who underwent chemoradiotherapy. This sequence was found in a human donor with HPV-associated anogenital cancer. The chain is built from TRBV5-4 and TRBJ1-2; a weak D match, TRBD1 (5 bases). CDR3 coding DNA: TGTGCCAGCAGCTTCCCCACCGGGGGAGGGCCGTATGGCTACACCTTC. This sequence encodes CASSFPTGGGPYGYTF.